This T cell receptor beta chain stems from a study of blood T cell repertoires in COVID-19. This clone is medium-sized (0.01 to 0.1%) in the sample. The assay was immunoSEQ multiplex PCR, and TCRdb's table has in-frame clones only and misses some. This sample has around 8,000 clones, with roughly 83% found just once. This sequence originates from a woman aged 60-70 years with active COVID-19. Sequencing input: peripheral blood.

The CDR3 sequence: CASSLGAGPGTGDYEQYF. Here the CDR3 DNA reads TGCGCCAGCAGCTTGGGGGCGGGGCCCGGGACAGGAGACTACGAGCAGTACTTC. The chain uses TRBV5-1 and TRBJ2-7; TRBD1 matches at 8 bases. The ends lost 0 bases at V and 3 bases at J; junction bases unmatched: 14. This CDR3 is built from 18 residues. Germline CDR1 SGHRS, CDR2 YFSETQ. The variable domain in full, completed from reference TRBV5-1 and TRBJ2-7, reads KAGVTQTPRYLIKTRGQQVTLSCSPISGHRSVSWYQQTPGQGLQFLFEYFSETQRNKGNFPGRFSGRQFSNSRSEMNVSTLELGDSALYLCASSLGAGPGTGDYEQYFGPGTRLTVT.